This T cell receptor beta chain was recorded in a study of monozygotic twins with inflammatory bowel disease. General study points: Among IBD patients, TCRbeta diversity (inverse Simpson) was lower than in healthy co-twins.

TCRalpha and TCRbeta cDNA went through two nested PCRs of approximately 17 and 9 cycles. TCRdb re-analyzed the 5' RACE reads; it lists each CDR3 protein once, without DNA. This table holds more than 300,000 distinct CDR3 sequences. The draw for each donor consisted of a single 2.5 ml blood sample. Points on this clonotype: Its antigen is still unknown.

Germline V gene sequence: CDR1 SGHKS, CDR2 YYEKEE (reference sequence). The CDR3 contains 15 residues. Sequences were obtained from blood. The sequence was obtained from a human donor with ulcerative colitis or Crohn's disease, or a healthy co-twin of an affected twin (not recorded which). This chain uses TRBV5-5 with TRBJ2-2. CDR3 protein: CASSLRQVNTGELFF. The variable domain in full, with the rest retrieved from reference TRBV5-5 and TRBJ2-2, is DAGVTQSPTHLIKTRGQQVTLRCSPISGHKSVSWYQQVLGQGPQFIFQYYEKEERGRGNFPDRFSARQFPNYSSELNVNALLLGDSALYLCASSLRQVNTGELFFGEGSRLTVL.